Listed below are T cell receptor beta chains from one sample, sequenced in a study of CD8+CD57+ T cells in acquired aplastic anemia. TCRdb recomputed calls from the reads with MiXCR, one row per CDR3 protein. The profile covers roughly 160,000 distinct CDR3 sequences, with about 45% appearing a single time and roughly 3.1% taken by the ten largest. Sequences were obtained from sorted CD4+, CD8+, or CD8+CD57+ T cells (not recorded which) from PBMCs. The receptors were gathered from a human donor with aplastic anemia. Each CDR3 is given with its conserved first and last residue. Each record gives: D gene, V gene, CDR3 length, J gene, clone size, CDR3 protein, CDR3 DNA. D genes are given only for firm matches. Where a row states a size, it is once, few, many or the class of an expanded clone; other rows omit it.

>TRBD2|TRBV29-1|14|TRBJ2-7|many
CSVETSGRSYEQYF
TGCAGCGTCGAGACTAGCGGGAGATCCTACGAGCAGTACTTC
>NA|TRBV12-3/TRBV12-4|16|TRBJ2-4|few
CASSLAVWRAKNIQYF
TGTGCCAGCAGTTTAGCGGTTTGGAGGGCCAAAAACATTCAGTACTTC
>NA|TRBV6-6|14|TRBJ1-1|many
CASSYRDANTEAFF
TGTGCCAGCAGTTACCGTGATGCAAACACTGAAGCTTTCTTT
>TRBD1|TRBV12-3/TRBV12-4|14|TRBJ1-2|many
CASSRDSLNYGYTF
TGTGCCAGCAGTCGGGACAGCTTGAACTATGGCTACACCTTC
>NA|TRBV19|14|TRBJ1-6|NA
CASGDASYNSPLHF
TGTGCCAGCGGGGATGCCTCCTATAATTCACCCCTCCACTTT
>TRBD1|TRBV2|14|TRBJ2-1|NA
CASRGTGAFNEQFF
TGTGCCAGCAGGGGGACAGGGGCATTCAATGAGCAGTTCTTC
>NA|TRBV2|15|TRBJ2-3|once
CASSEDELRTDTQYF
TGTGCCAGCAGCGAGGACGAACTCCGCACAGATACGCAGTATTTT
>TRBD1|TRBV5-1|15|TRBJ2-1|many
CASSRGQESYNEQFF
TGCGCCAGCAGCCGGGGACAGGAGTCCTACAATGAGCAGTTCTTC
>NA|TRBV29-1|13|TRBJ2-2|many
CSVDIAAAGELFF
TGCAGCGTTGATATAGCGGCCGCCGGGGAGCTGTTTTTT
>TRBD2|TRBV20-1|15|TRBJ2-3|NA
CSAQSPLAGTDTQYF
TGCAGTGCTCAGTCCCCCCTAGCGGGCACAGATACGCAGTATTTT
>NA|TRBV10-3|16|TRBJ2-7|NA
CAISTWGQGHSYEQYF
TGTGCCATCAGCACATGGGGGCAGGGCCACTCCTACGAGCAGTACTTC
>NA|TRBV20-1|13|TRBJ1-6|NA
CSAQGPFNSPLHF
TGCAGTGCCCAGGGTCCTTTCAATTCACCCCTCCACTTT
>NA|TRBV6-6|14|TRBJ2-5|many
CATRSQGPSVTQYF
TGTGCCACCCGTTCACAGGGTCCAAGTGTGACCCAGTACTTC
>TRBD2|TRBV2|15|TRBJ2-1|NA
CARNPGTSSYNEQFF
TGTGCTAGAAATCCCGGGACTAGTTCCTACAATGAGCAGTTCTTC
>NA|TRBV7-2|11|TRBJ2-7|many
CASSLRTGPSF
TGTGCCAGCAGCTTAAGAACCGGTCCCTCTTTC
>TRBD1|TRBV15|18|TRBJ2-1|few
CATSRPGGNRQYYNEQFF
TGTGCCACCAGCAGGCCAGGGGGTAATCGACAGTACTACAATGAGCAGTTCTTC
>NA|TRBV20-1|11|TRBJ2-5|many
CSAGGKETQYF
TGCAGTGCCGGTGGTAAAGAGACCCAGTACTTC
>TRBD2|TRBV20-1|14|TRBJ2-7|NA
CSARRGGGGYEQYF
TGCAGTGCTAGGAGGGGCGGGGGAGGCTACGAGCAGTACTTC
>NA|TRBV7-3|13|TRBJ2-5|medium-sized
CASSPDIAETQYF
TGTGCCAGCAGCCCGGACATCGCCGAGACCCAGTACTTC
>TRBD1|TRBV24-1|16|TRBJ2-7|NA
CATSDSGQVSSYEQYF
TGTGCCACCAGTGATTCCGGACAGGTTTCCTCCTACGAGCAGTACTTC
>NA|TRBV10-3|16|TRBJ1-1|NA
CAISESGFRHSSEAFF
TGTGCCATCAGTGAGTCGGGATTTAGACACTCATCTGAAGCTTTCTTT
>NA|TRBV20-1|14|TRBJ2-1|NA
CSASPGTMRYEQFF
TGCAGTGCTAGCCCGGGGACAATGAGGTATGAGCAGTTCTTC
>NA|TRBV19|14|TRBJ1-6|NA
CASSIEGASSPLHF
TGTGCCAGTAGTATAGAAGGGGCGAGCTCACCCCTCCACTTT
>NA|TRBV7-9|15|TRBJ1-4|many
CASSWLNHQDEKLFF
TGTGCCAGCAGCTGGCTCAACCATCAGGATGAAAAACTGTTTTTT
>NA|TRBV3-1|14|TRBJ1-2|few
CASTPALANHGYTF
TGTGCCAGCACCCCGGCCCTAGCGAATCATGGCTACACCTTC
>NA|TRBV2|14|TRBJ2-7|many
CASDEGVYSYEQYF
TGTGCCAGCGATGAGGGGGTCTACTCCTACGAGCAGTACTTC
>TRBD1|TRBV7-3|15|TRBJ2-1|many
CASSLRQGAINEQFF
TGTGCCAGCAGCCTTAGACAGGGGGCGATCAATGAGCAGTTCTTC
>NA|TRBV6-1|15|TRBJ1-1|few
CASRLLGPLNTEAFF
TGTGCCAGCAGGCTGTTAGGACCGCTGAACACTGAAGCTTTCTTT
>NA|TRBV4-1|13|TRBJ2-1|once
CASSTPGRDEQFF
TGCGCCAGCAGCACCCCGGGGCGGGATGAGCAGTTCTTC
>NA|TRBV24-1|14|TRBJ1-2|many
CATSVAGSNYGYTF
TGTGCCACCAGTGTCGCTGGGTCTAACTATGGCTACACCTTC